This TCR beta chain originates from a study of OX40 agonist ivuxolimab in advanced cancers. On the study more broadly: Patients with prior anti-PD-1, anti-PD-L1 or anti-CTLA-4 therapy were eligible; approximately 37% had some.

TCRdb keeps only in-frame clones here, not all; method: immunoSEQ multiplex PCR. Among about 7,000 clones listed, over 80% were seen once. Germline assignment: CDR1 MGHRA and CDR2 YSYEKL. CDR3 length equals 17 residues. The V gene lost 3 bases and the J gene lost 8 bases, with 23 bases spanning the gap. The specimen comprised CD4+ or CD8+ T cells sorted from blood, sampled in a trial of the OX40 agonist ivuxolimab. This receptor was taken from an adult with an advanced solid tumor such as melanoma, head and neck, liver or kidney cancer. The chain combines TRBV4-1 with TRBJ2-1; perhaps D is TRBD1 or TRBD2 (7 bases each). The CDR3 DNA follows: TGCGCCAGCAGCCAGGCCGGGGCGGGGGACAGAAGCTATGAGCAGTTCTTC. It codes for CASSQAGAGDRSYEQFF.